Here is one TCR beta chain with its context. The antigen remains unidentified. These data are taken from a study of graft-versus-host responses after intestinal transplantation. The wider study: Tacrolimus plus steroids were given to all recipients for about 3 years, preceded by anti-thymocyte globulin induction. Whole-study results and caveats: GvH clones occurred in recipient marrow; some first appeared in ileum or blood.

The CDR3 is 12 amino acids. V was shortened by 6 bases and J by 5 bases, with 8 bases between the two germline ends. Germline V gene lookup returns CDR1 MNHEY and CDR2 SMNVEV (reference sequence). Profiled with immunoSEQ multiplex PCR; TCRdb holds only in-frame clones, not every one. The table includes roughly 2,500 clones, around 93% detected once. The source was PBMCs, collected around 20 days after intestinal transplant. The rearrangement uses TRBV27 and TRBJ2-1, with D unresolved. This clonotype originated in a human patient who received an intestinal transplant, so some T cells may come from the graft donor. The CDR3 is CASRALDNEQFF. The CDR3 DNA follows: TGTGCCAGCAGGGCATTGGACAATGAGCAGTTCTTC.